This T cell receptor beta chain was sequenced for a study of blood T cell repertoires in COVID-19. Study-wide background: Sites in the United States, Italy and Spain provided acute and convalescent COVID-19 samples. PBMCs, B-cell-depleted T cells, or T cells were the source of the cDNA or gDNA that made up the material.

Authors' processing steps: Reference gene primers were amplified, and this amplification served to estimate nucleated cell counts. Assay used: immunoSEQ multiplex PCR; TCRdb lists only in-frame clones, some missing. V, J and clone size were drawn from that table, and D and trimming were deduced from the DNA. This repertoire shows 200,000 to 300,000 clones, 84% found once; its top ten account for 3.5% to 5%. CDR1 SGHKS and CDR2 YYEKEE come from the germline V gene (reference sequence). Trimming removed 2 bases from V and 6 bases from J, with 11 bases in between. This CDR3 region has 14 residues. Specimen: peripheral blood. This TCR was recovered from a man aged 55 to 70 with acute or convalescent COVID-19. The genes are TRBV5-5 and TRBJ1-4; D perhaps matches TRBD1 (5 bases). This CDR3 reads CASSFWTLDEKLFF. CDR3 coding DNA: TGTGCCAGCAGCTTCTGGACACTCGATGAAAAACTGTTTTTT. Variable domain in full (rest from reference TRBV5-5 and TRBJ1-4): DAGVTQSPTHLIKTRGQQVTLRCSPISGHKSVSWYQQVLGQGPQFIFQYYEKEERGRGNFPDRFSARQFPNYSSELNVNALLLGDSALYLCASSFWTLDEKLFFGSGTQLSVL.